Shown below are 3 T cell receptor beta chains from a single sample sequenced in a study of control samples from healthy donors and cancer patients. Repertoires were generated with immunoSEQ multiplex PCR, while TCRdb's copy carries only in-frame clones and drops some. The repertoire consists of some 140,000 clones, with about 94% occurring once and the leading ten covering 5.7%. Input material: blood. The source of these receptors is a man in his forties in good health.

This clone showed up just once. The chain carries TRBV5-1 and TRBJ1-3; the D is unclear. The germline V gene encodes CDR1 SGHRS and CDR2 YFSETQ. Trimming stripped 0 bases from V and 0 bases from J, with 7 bases between. This CDR3 contains 15 residues. CDR3 sequence: CASSLAGSSGNTIYF. The CDR3 nucleotides read TGCGCCAGCAGCTTGGCGGGAAGCTCTGGAAACACCATATATTTT.

In its sample, this clone was seen a few times. This chain's CDR3 is CASTGVIGWPQHF. The CDR3 DNA is TGTGCCAGTACAGGGGTCATAGGTTGGCCCCAGCATTTT. The chain couples TRBV19 to TRBJ1-5; possibly TRBD1 for D (6 bases). Germline lookup yields CDR1 LNHDA and CDR2 SQIVND (reference sequence). V was pared by 7 bases and J by 9 bases, with 16 bases between. The CDR3 length is 13 residues.

The chain recombines TRBV9 with TRBJ2-3; 12 bases are shared with TRBD2. The germline CDR1 and CDR2 sequences are SGDLS and YYNGEE. V lost 0 bases and J lost 1; bases outside the gene matches: 12. CDR3 length: 20 amino acids. The CDR3 here is CASSVAVGASGGAGTDTQYF. CDR3 coding DNA: TGTGCCAGCAGCGTAGCGGTCGGGGCTAGCGGGGGGGCCGGCACAGATACGCAGTATTTT.